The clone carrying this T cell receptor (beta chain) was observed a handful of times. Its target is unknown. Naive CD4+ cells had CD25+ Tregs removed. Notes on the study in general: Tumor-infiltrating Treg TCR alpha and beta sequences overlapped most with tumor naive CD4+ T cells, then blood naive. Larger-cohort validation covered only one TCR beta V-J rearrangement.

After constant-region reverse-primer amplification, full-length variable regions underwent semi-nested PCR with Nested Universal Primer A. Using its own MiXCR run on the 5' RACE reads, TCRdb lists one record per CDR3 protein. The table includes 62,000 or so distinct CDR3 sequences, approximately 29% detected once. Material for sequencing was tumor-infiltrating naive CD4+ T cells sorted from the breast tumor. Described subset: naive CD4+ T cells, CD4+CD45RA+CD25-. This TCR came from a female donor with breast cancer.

For the CDR3, the DNA is TGTGCCAGCAGTTACTTGGGACAGGGGAATTCACCCCTCCACTTT. Translation gives CASSYLGQGNSPLHF. The chain carries TRBV6-6 and TRBJ1-6; 10 bases are a match to TRBD1. The junction had 1 base not matched to a gene; V was cut back by 1 base and J by 7 bases. CDR1 is MNHNY and CDR2 is SVGAGI in the germline V gene (reference sequence). The CDR3 covers 15 residues.